The 8 T cell receptor beta chains reported below all come from one sample, sequenced in a study of blood T cell repertoires in COVID-19. This table comes from immunoSEQ multiplex PCR, and its TCRdb copy is limited to in-frame clones, with some not included. Altogether 55,000 to 80,000 clones are present, 81% being singletons, with the ten largest covering about 0.83%. What was sequenced was peripheral blood. These TCRs come from a woman in her seventies with acute or convalescent COVID-19.

This rearrangement joins TRBV10-3 to TRBJ1-2, with no clear D. The germline CDR1 and CDR2 sequences are ENHRY and SYGVKD. Trimming left V 4 bases short and J 2 bases short, with 11 bases between. The CDR3 is 14 amino acids. The CDR3 coding sequence is TGTGCCATCAGTGGAGACACCTCGAACTATGGCTACACCTTC. It specifies CAISGDTSNYGYTF.

The chain uses TRBV14 and TRBJ1-5, with D possibly TRBD1 on 5 matching bases. Germline assignment: CDR1 SGHDN and CDR2 FVKESK. This CDR3 spans 13 amino acids. Deletions cut 3 bases from V and 7 bases from J, with 10 bases between. Here the CDR3 DNA reads TGTGCCAGCAGCCAGGGGCAAGGACAGCCCCAGCATTTT. The encoded protein is CASSQGQGQPQHF.

This chain joins TRBV3-1 (or the pseudogene TRBV3-2) and TRBJ1-6; 10 bases are a match to TRBD1. The J segment lost 10 bases and the V segment lost 4 bases, leaving 4 bases of the junction unmatched. The CDR3 totals 14 residues. From germline, CDR1 is LGHDT and CDR2 YNNKEL (reference sequence). The CDR3 reads CASSPGTGESPLHF. CDR3 in DNA: TGTGCCAGCAGCCCTGGGACAGGGGAATCACCCCTCCACTTT.

This clone was detected only once. The chain carries TRBV7-2 and TRBJ1-2; D gene ambiguous. The length of the CDR3 is 13 residues. V lost 5 bases and J lost 4, with 11 bases in between. Germline loops: CDR1 SGHTA, CDR2 FQGNSA. In nucleotides, the CDR3 is TGTGCCAGCAGCCCCGAACAGATCTATGGCTACACCTTC. Its translation is CASSPEQIYGYTF.

The CDR3 DNA sequence: TGCAGCGTTGGGCAGGGGGCAAATGGCTACACCTTC. Amino acids: CSVGQGANGYTF. V usage is TRBV29-1 and J usage is TRBJ1-2; 8 bases are a match to TRBD1. The CDR3 totals 12 residues. The J segment lost 6 bases and the V segment lost 4 bases, leaving 4 bases of the junction unmatched. Per the germline V gene, CDR1 is SQVTM and CDR2 is ANQGSEA.

The rearrangement joins TRBV7-2 to TRBJ2-2; TRBD1 matches at 10 bases. The CDR3 length is 16 residues. Germline trimming cut 5 bases from V and 4 bases from J; bases unmatched to any gene: 7. The germline V gene has CDR1 SGHTA and CDR2 FQGNSA. The CDR3 sequence is CASSPGQGGSTGELFF. CDR3 coding DNA: TGTGCCAGCAGCCCCGGACAGGGGGGGAGCACCGGGGAGCTGTTTTTT.

V and J are TRBV28 and TRBJ2-1; tentatively, D is TRBD1 (6 bases). The CDR3 totals 15 residues. V lost 5 bases and J 1 base, leaving 12 bases between the germline ends. From germline, CDR1 is MDHEN and CDR2 SYDVKM. The CDR3 DNA sequence: TGTGCCAGCAGTCGACCGCAGGGGTCCTACAATGAGCAGTTCTTC. Amino acid sequence: CASSRPQGSYNEQFF. The full variable domain, its missing parts supplied by reference TRBV28 and TRBJ2-1, is DVKVTQSSRYLVKRTGEKVFLECVQDMDHENMFWYRQDPGLGLRLIYFSYDVKMKEKGDIPEGYSVSREKKERFSLILESASTNQTSMYLCASSRPQGSYNEQFFGPGTRLTVL.

The V call is TRBV4-1, the J call TRBJ1-4; possible D gene TRBD1, 5 bases. V was cut by 3 bases and J by 14 bases, with 16 bases left in between. There are 13 residues in the CDR3. Germline V gene sequence: CDR1 MGHRA, CDR2 YSYEKL. In DNA, the CDR3 is TGCGCCAGCAGCCAGACTAGAGGGGAAAGGCTGTTTTTT. This sequence encodes CASSQTRGERLFF.